The present T cell receptor (beta chain) was sequenced within a study of cytomegalovirus exposure and HLA in healthy donors. Study-level background: The approximately 120 validation repertoires and the roughly 670 first-cohort repertoires shared a platform, a later analysis reported. Study findings and constraints: Reports indicated that the classifier achieved high specificity and sensitivity in diagnosing cytomegalovirus status.

The germline V gene encodes CDR1 LNHNV and CDR2 YYDKDF (reference sequence). The CDR3 runs to 17 residues. Among the approximately 130 subjects of the validation cohort, separate from the roughly 650-subject first cohort, were the donors. Profiled with immunoSEQ multiplex PCR; TCRdb holds only in-frame clones, not every one. The table shows roughly 150,000 clones, with 80% to 90% occurring only once. To note about this clone: Its antigen is undetermined. One junction end disagrees with the germline gene, perhaps due to a read error.

The chain recombines TRBV15 with TRBJ1-1; D possibly corresponds to TRBD1 (5 bases). The source of this sequence is a woman aged 18-35 years in good health and CMV-seronegative. Sequencing input: PBMCs. As DNA, the CDR3 is TGTGCCACCAGCAGAGACTTTAGACAGCTGAAGAACTCTGAAGCTTTCTTT. Its translation is CATSRDFRQLKNSEAFF.